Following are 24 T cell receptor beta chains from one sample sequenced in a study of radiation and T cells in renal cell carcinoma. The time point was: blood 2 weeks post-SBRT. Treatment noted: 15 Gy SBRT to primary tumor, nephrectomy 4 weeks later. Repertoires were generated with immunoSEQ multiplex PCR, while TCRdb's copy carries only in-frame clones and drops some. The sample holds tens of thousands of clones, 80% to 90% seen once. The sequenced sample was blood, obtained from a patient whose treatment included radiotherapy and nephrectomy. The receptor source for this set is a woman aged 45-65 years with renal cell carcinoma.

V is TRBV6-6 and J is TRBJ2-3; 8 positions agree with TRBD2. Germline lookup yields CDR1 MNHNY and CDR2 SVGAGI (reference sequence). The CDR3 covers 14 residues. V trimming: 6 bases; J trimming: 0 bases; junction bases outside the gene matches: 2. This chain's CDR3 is CASRSGGSTDTQYF. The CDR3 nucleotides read TGTGCCAGCAGGTCGGGGGGGAGCACAGATACGCAGTATTTT.

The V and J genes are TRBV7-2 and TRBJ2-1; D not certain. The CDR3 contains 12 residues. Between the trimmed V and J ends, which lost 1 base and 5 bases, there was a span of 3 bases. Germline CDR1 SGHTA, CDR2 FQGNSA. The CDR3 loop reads CASSLGNNEQFF. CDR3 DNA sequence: TGTGCCAGCAGCTTAGGAAACAATGAGCAGTTCTTC.

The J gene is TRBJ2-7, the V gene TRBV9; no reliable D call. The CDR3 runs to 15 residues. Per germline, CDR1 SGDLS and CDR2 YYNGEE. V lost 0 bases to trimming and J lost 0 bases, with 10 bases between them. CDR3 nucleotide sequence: TGTGCCAGCAGCGTAGCCCCACAACCCTCCTACGAGCAGTACTTC. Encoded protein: CASSVAPQPSYEQYF.

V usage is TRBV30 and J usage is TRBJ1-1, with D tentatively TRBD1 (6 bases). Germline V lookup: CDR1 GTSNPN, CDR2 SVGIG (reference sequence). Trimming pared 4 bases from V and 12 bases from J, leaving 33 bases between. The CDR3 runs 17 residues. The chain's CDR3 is CAWTQPPPTGGGQKTFF. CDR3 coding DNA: TGTGCCTGGACCCAACCCCCCCCCACAGGAGGGGGGCAGAAAACTTTCTTT.

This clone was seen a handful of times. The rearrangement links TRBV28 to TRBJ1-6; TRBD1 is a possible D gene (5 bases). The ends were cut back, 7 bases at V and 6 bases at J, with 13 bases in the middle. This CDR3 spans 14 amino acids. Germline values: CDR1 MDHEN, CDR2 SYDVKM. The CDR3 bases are TGTGCCAGCAATATAGCAGGGAGTAATTCACCCCTCCACTTT. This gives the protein CASNIAGSNSPLHF. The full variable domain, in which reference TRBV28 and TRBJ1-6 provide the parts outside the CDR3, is DVKVTQSSRYLVKRTGEKVFLECVQDMDHENMFWYRQDPGLGLRLIYFSYDVKMKEKGDIPEGYSVSREKKERFSLILESASTNQTSMYLCASNIAGSNSPLHFGNGTRLTVT.

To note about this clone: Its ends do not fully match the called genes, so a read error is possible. This chain's CDR3 is CASSKRTGGGNQPQHF. As DNA, the CDR3 is TGTGCCAGCAGCAAACGGACAGGGGGCGGCAATCAGCCCCAGCACTTT. The chain combines TRBV7-8 with TRBJ1-5, with 11 nucleotides matching TRBD1. The CDR3 contains 16 residues. The germline CDR1 and CDR2 sequences are SGHVS and FQNEAQ.

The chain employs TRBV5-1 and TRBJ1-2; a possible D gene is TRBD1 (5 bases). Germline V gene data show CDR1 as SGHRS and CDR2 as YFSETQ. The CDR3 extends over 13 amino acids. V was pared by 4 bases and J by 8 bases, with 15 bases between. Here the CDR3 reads CASSPDIRMGYTF. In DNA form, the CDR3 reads TGCGCCAGCAGCCCGGACATCAGAATGGGCTACACCTTC.

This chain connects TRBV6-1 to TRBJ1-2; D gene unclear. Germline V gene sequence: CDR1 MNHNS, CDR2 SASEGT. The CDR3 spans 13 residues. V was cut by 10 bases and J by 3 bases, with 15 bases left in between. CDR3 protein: CATSGRPDYGYTF. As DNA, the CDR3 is TGTGCCACCTCTGGCAGACCGGACTATGGCTACACCTTC.

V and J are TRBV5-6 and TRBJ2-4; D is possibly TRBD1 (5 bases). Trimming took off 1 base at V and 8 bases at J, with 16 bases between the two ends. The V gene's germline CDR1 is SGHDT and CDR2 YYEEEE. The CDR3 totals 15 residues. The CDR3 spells CASSLRKGKSDIQYF. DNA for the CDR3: TGTGCCAGCAGCTTGCGTAAGGGGAAGTCGGACATTCAGTACTTC. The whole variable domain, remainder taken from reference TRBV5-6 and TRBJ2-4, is DAGVTQSPTHLIKTRGQQVTLRCSPKSGHDTVSWYQQALGQGPQFIFQYYEEEERQRGNFPDRFSGHQFPNYSSELNVNALLLGDSALYLCASSLRKGKSDIQYFGAGTRLSVL.

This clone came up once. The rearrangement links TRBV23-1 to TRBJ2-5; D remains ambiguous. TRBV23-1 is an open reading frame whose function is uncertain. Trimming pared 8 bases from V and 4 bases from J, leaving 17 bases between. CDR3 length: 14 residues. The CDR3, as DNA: TGCGCCAGCCCCCCCACCTGGCCGAGAGAGACCCAGTACTTC. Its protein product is CASPPTWPRETQYF.

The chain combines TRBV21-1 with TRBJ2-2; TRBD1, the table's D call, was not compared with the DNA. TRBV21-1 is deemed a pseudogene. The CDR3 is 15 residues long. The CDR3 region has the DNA TGTGCCAGCAGCAAAGACCGACAGAACACCGGGGAGCTGTTTTTT. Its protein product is CASSKDRQNTGELFF.

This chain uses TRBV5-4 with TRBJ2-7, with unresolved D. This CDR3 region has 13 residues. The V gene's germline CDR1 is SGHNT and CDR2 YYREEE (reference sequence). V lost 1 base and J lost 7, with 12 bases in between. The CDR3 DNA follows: TGTGCCAGCAGCTTGTTTTTGTCAGGAGAGCAGTACTTC. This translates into CASSLFLSGEQYF.

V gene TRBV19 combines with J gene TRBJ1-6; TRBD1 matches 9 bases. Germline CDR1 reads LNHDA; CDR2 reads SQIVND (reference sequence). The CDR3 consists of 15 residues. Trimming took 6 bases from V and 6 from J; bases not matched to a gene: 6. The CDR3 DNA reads TGTGCCAGTAGCGACACAGGGGGCGTTAATTCACCCCTCCACTTT. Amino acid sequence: CASSDTGGVNSPLHF.

The CDR3, as DNA: TGTGCCAGCAGTTTCGGAGTGAAGACGGAGACCCAGTACTTC. It is translated as CASSFGVKTETQYF. V is TRBV27 and J is TRBJ2-5, with D unresolved. The V gene's germline CDR1 is MNHEY and CDR2 SMNVEV (reference sequence). This CDR3 contains 14 residues. Between the trimmed V and J ends, which lost 3 bases and 5 bases, there was a span of 13 bases.

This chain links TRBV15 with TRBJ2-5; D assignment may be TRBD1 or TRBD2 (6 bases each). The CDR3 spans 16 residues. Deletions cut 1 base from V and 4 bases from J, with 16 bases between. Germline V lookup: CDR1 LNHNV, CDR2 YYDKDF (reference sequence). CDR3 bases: TGTGCCACCAGCAGAGGCCCCCCGGGGGCAGGAGAGACCCAGTACTTC. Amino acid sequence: CATSRGPPGAGETQYF.

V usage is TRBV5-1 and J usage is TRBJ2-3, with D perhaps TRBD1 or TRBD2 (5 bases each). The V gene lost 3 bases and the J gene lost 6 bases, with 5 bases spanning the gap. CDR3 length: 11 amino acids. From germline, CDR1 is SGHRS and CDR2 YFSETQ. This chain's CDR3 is CASSWGDTQYF. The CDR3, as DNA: TGCGCCAGCAGCTGGGGGGATACGCAGTATTTT.

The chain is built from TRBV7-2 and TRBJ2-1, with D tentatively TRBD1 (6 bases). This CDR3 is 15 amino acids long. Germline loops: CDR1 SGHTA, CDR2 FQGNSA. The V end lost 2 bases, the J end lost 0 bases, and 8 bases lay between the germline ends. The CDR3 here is CASSLQGRSYNEQFF. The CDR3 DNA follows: TGTGCCAGCAGCTTACAGGGGCGCTCCTACAATGAGCAGTTCTTC.

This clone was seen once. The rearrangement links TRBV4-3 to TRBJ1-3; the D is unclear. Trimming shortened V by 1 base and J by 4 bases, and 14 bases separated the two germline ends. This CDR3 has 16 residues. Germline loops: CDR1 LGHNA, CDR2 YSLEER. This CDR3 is CASSQGRPVTGNTIYF. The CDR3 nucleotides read TGCGCCAGCAGCCAAGGCCGACCCGTGACCGGAAACACCATATATTTT.

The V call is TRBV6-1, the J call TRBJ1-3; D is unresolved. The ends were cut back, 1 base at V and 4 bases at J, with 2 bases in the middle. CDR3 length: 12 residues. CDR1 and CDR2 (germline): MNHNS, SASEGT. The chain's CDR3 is CASSEGGNTIYF. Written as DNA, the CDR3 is TGTGCCAGCAGTGAAGGGGGAAACACCATATATTTT.

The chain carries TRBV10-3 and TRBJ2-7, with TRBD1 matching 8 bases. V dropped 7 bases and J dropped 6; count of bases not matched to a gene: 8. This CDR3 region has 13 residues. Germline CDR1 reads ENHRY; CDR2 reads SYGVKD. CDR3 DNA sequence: TGTGCCATCAACCAGGGGGCGAGTACCGAGCAGTACTTC. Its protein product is CAINQGASTEQYF.

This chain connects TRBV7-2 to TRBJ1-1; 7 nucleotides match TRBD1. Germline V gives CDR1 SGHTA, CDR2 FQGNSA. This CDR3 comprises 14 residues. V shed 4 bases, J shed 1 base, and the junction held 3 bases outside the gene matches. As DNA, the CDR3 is TGTGCCAGCAGCTCAGGACAGGAGAACACTGAAGCTTTCTTT. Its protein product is CASSSGQENTEAFF.

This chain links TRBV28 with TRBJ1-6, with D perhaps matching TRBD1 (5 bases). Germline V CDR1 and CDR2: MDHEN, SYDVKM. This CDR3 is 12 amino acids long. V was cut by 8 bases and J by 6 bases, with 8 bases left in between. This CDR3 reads CASLRGNSPLHF. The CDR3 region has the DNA TGTGCCAGCCTGAGGGGTAATTCACCCCTCCACTTT.

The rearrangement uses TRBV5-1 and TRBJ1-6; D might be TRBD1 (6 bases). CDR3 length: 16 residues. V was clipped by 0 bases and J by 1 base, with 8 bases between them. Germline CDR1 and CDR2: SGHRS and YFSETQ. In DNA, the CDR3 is TGCGCCAGCAGCTTGGTTACAGGGTCCTATAATTCACCCCTCCACTTT. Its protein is CASSLVTGSYNSPLHF.

The CDR3 DNA sequence: TGTGCCAGCAATGGGGCAGCTAGCACAGATACGCAGTATTTT. Translating it yields CASNGAASTDTQYF. This chain links TRBV7-9 with TRBJ2-3; D might be TRBD1 (5 bases). The germline gives CDR1 SEHNR, CDR2 FQNEAQ (reference sequence). V was clipped by 7 bases and J by 0 bases, with 11 bases between them. The CDR3 runs to 14 residues.